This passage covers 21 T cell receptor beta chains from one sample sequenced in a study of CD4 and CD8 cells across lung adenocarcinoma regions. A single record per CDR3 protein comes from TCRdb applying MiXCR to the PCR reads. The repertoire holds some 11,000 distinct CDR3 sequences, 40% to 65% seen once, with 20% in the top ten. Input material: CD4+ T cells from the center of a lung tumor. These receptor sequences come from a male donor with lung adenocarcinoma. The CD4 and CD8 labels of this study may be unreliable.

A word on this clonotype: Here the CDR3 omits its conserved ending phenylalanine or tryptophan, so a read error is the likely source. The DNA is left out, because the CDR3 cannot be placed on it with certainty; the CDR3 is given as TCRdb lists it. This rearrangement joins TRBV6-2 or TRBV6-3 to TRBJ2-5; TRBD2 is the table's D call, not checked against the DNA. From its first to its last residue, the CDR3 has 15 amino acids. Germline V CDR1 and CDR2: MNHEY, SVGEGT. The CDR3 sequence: CASSYQRVYQETQYS.

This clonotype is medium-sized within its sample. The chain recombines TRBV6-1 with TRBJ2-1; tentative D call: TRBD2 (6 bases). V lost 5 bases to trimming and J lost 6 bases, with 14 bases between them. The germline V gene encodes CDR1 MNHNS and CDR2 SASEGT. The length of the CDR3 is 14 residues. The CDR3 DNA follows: TGTGCCAGCAGTCTCTTTTCTAGCGTCAATGAGCAGTTCTTC. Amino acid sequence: CASSLFSSVNEQFF.

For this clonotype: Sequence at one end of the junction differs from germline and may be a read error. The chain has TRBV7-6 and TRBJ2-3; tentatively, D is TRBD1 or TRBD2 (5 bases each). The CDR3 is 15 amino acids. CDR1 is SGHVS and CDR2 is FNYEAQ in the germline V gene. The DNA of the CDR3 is TGTGCCAGCAGCTTGGGGACGTGTTCCAAAAACATTCAGTACTTT. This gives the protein CASSLGTCSKNIQYF.

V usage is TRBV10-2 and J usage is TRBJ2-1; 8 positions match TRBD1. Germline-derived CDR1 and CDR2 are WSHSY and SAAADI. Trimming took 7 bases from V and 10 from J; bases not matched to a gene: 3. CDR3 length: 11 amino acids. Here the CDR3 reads CASKTGVEQFF. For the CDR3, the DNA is TGCGCCAGCAAGACAGGGGTCGAGCAGTTCTTC.

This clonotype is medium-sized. The DNA of the CDR3 is TGTGCCAGCAGTCCACAGGGCTCTGGGGCCAACGTCCTGACTTTC. Protein product: CASSPQGSGANVLTF. The chain links TRBV6-4 to TRBJ2-6; D possibly corresponds to TRBD1 (6 bases). Germline V CDR1 and CDR2: MRHNA, SNTAGT. The CDR3 extends over 15 amino acids. Trimming took 5 bases from V and 0 from J, leaving 8 bases between them.

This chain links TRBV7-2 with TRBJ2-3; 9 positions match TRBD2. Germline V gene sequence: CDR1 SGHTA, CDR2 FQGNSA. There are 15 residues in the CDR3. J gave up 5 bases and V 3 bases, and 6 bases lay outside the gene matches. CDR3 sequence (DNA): TGTGCCAGCAGCTTCAAAGCGGGAGGTGGAGATACGCAGTATTTT. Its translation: CASSFKAGGGDTQYF.

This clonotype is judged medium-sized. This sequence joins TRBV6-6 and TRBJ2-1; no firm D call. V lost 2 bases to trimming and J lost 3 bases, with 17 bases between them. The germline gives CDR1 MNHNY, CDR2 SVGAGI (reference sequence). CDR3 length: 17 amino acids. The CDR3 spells CASSYGFPDSGYNEQFF. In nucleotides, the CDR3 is TGTGCCAGCAGTTACGGGTTTCCCGACTCAGGCTACAATGAGCAGTTCTTC.

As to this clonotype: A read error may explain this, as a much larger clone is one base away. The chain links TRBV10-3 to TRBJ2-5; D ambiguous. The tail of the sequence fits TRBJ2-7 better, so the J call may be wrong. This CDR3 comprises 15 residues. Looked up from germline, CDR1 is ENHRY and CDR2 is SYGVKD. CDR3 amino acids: CASSESSWSPYEQYF. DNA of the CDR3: TGTGCCAGCAGTGAGTCCAGCTGGAGTCCCTACGAGCAGTACTTC.

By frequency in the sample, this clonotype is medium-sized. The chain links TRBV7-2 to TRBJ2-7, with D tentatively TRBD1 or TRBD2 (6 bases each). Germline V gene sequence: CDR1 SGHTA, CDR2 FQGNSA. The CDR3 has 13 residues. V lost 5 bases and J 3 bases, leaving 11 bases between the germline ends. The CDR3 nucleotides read TGTGCCAGCAGCCGGGGGCTAAACTACGAGCAGTACTTC. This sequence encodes CASSRGLNYEQYF.

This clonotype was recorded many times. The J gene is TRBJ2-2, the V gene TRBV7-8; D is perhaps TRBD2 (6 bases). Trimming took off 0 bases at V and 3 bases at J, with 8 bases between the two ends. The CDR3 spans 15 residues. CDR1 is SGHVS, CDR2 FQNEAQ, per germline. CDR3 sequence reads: CASSLAGGYTGELFF. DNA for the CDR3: TGTGCCAGCAGCTTAGCGGGAGGCTACACCGGGGAGCTGTTTTTT.

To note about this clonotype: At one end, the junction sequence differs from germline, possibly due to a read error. The CDR3 DNA reads as TGTGCCAGCAGCTTTGTAGCGGGGGGGGACAATGAGCAGTTCTTT. This codes for CASSFVAGGDNEQFF. The rearrangement links TRBV7-8 to TRBJ2-3; 11 bases map to TRBD2. CDR3 length: 15 residues. Germline-derived CDR1 and CDR2 are SGHVS and FQNEAQ.

CDR3 region: CASRMRGGGSYEQYF. The CDR3 nucleotides read TGTGCCAGCCGAATGCGGGGGGGGGGATCGTACGAGCAGTACTTC. The chain combines TRBV27 with TRBJ2-7; 9 nucleotides align to TRBD2. The V gene's germline CDR1 is MNHEY and CDR2 SMNVEV (reference sequence). There are 15 residues in the CDR3. J gave up 4 bases and V 8 bases, and 12 bases lay outside the gene matches.

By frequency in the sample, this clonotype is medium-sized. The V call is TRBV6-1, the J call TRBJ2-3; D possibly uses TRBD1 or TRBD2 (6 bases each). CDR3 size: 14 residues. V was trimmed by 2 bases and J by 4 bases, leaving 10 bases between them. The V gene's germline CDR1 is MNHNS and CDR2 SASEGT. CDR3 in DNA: TGTGCCAGCAGTGAATTTGGGGGGCCAGATACGCAGTATTTT. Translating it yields CASSEFGGPDTQYF.

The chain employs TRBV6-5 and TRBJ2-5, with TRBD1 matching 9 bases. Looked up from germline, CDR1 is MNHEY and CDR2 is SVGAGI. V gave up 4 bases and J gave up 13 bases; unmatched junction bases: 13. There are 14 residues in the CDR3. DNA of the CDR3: TGTGCCAGCAGTTCCGGGACAGGGATTGGGCTTGGGTACTTC. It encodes CASSSGTGIGLGYF.

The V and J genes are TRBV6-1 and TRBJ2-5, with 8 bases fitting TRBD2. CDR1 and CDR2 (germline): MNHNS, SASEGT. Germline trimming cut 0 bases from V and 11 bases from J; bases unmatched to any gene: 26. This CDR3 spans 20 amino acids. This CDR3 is CASSEAGGVVAGGTWSEQYF. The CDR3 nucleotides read TGTGCCAGCAGTGAAGCTGGGGGGGTGGTGGCGGGAGGTACTTGGAGTGAGCAGTACTTC.

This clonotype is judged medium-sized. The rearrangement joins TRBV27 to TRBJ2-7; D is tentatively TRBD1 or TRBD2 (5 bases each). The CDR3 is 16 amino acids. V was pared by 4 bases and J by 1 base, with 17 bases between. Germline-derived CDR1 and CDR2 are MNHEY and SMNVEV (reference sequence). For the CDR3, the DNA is TGTGCCAGCAGTTCCACGGGACGGGATTTTTCCTACGAGCAGTACTTC. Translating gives CASSSTGRDFSYEQYF.

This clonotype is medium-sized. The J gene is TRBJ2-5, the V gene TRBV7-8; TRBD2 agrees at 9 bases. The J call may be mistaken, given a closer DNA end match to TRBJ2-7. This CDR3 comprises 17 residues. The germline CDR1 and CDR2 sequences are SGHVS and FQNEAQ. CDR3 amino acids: CASSLYGREGLGNEQYF. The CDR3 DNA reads TGTGCCAGCAGCCTTTATGGGCGGGAGGGCCTCGGGAACGAGCAGTACTTC.

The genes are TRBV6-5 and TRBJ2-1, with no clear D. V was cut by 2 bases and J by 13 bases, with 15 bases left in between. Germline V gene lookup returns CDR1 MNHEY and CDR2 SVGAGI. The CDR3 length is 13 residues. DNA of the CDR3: TGTGCCAGCAGTTACGGGCCCGCCGAGAACCAGTTCTTC. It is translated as CASSYGPAENQFF.

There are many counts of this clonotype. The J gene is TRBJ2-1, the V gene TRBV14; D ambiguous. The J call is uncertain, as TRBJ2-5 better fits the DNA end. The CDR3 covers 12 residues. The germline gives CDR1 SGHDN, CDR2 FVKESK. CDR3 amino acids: CASSLDRETQYF. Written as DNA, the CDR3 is TGTGCCAGCAGCCTGGATCGAGAGACCCAGTACTTC.

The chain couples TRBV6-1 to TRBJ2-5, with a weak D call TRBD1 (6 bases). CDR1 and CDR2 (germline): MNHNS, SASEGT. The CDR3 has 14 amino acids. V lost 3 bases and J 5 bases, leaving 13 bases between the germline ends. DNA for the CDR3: TGTGCCAGCAGTGAGAACAGGGAAGGGGAGACCCAGTACTTC. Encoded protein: CASSENREGETQYF.

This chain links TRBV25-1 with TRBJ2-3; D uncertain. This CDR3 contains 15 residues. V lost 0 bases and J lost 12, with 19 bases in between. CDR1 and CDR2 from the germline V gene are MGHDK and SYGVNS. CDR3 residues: CASSEYGIRPETQYF. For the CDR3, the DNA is TGTGCCAGCAGTGAATACGGCATACGCCCAGAGACCCAGTATTTT.